The 13 T cell receptor beta chains in this list originate from one sample, sequenced in a study of human T cells and chemical hapten exposure. TCRdb redid the calling of the RACE reads with MiXCR, one entry per CDR3 protein. This sample carries fewer than 300,000 distinct CDR3 sequences, 7% to 10% of them seen once, and the ten largest clones take about 2.1%. Time point meaning: pre-sensitization, week 0. Treatment meaning: therapeutic diphenylcyclopropenone sensitization with weekly scalp DPC. The sequences come from whole blood, collected in connection with sensitization to the hapten diphenylcyclopropenone (DPC). The receptors were sampled from a woman aged 40 to 55 with alopecia areata. Some clones in this sample may be carry-over from other donors' samples.

The chain combines TRBV25-1 with TRBJ2-5; 7 positions agree with TRBD1. The germline V gene encodes CDR1 MGHDK and CDR2 SYGVNS. Unmatched junction bases numbered 5, after V lost 5 bases and J lost 2 bases. The CDR3 totals 14 residues. This CDR3 is CASSTQGQQETQYF. Written as DNA, the CDR3 is TGTGCCAGCAGTACCCAGGGACAGCAAGAGACCCAGTACTTC.

This chain links TRBV3-1 with TRBJ2-2; 12 nucleotides align to TRBD2. Germline V gene lookup returns CDR1 LGHDT and CDR2 YNNKEL (reference sequence). The CDR3 runs 14 residues. V was clipped by 5 bases and J by 10 bases; unmatched bases: 5. Written as DNA, the CDR3 is TGTGCCAGCAGCTCCAGGACTAGCGGGGCGGAGCTGTTTTTT. Translating it yields CASSSRTSGAELFF. The full variable domain, in which reference TRBV3-1 and TRBJ2-2 provide the parts outside the CDR3, is DTAVSQTPKYLVTQMGNDKSIKCEQNLGHDTMYWYKQDSKKFLKIMFSYNNKELIINETVPNRFSPKSPDKAHLNLHINSLELGDSAVYFCASSSRTSGAELFFGEGSRLTVL.

CDR3 protein: CARAGTARPNTEAFF. The CDR3 nucleotides are TGCGCCAGGGCCGGGACAGCTAGACCTAACACTGAAGCTTTCTTT. This rearrangement joins TRBV5-1 to TRBJ1-1; 7 nucleotides match TRBD1. Germline V gene sequence: CDR1 SGHRS, CDR2 YFSETQ. J was trimmed by 2 bases and V by 8 bases; bases with no gene match: 12. The CDR3 is 15 residues long.

This clonotype was counted between two and nine times. The genes are TRBV28 and TRBJ2-2, with 11 positions matching TRBD2. Germline V gene lookup returns CDR1 MDHEN and CDR2 SYDVKM. V was clipped by 3 bases and J by 1 base; unmatched bases: 22. This CDR3 is 23 amino acids long. The chain's CDR3 is CASSLSYAFIGGLAGMNTGELFF. The DNA of the CDR3 is TGTGCCAGCAGTTTGTCGTATGCATTTATAGGTGGACTAGCGGGTATGAACACCGGGGAGCTGTTTTTT.

V usage is TRBV6-2 or TRBV6-3 and J usage is TRBJ2-5; D unresolved. This CDR3 is built from 15 residues. Trimming pared 5 bases from V and 5 bases from J, leaving 18 bases between. The germline gives CDR1 MNHEY, CDR2 SVGEGT. The CDR3 is CASSHPRPAGETQYF. CDR3 coding DNA: TGTGCCAGCAGTCACCCTCGACCCGCCGGGGAGACCCAGTACTTC.

The sample holds a few counts of this clonotype. V is TRBV20-1 and J is TRBJ2-1; weak D call: TRBD2 (8 bases). V was clipped by 3 bases and J by 4 bases, with 13 bases between them. Germline values: CDR1 DFQATT, CDR2 SNEGSKA (reference sequence). This CDR3 comprises 14 residues. CDR3 DNA: TGCAGTGCTAGGATAGCGGGACAGTACAATGAGCAGTTCTTC. The encoded protein is CSARIAGQYNEQFF.

This clonotype has a handful of counts. The V call is TRBV7-9, the J call TRBJ1-6; possible D gene TRBD1, 5 bases. Trimming cost V 3 bases and J 7 bases, with 13 bases left between them. This CDR3 is 15 amino acids long. CDR1 and CDR2 (germline): SEHNR, FQNEAQ (reference sequence). Here the CDR3 reads CASSFRQGRNSPLHF. In DNA, the CDR3 is TGTGCCAGCAGCTTCCGGCAGGGTCGAAATTCACCCCTCCACTTT.

This clonotype showed up just a few times. The rearrangement uses TRBV20-1 and TRBJ2-5; D may be TRBD2 (5 bases). Trimming removed 8 bases from V and 2 bases from J, with 15 bases in between. This CDR3 is 13 amino acids long. From germline, CDR1 is DFQATT and CDR2 SNEGSKA (reference sequence). The CDR3 nucleotides read TGCAGTACTCAAAGCAGCGGTCAAGAGACCCAGTACTTC. Residues: CSTQSSGQETQYF.

This clonotype turned up a few times. The chain combines TRBV3-1 with TRBJ2-2, with 9 bases fitting TRBD1. This CDR3 comprises 17 residues. The germline V gene encodes CDR1 LGHDT and CDR2 YNNKEL (reference sequence). After removal of 4 bases from V and 4 bases from J, the junction contained 10 bases not matched to a gene. The CDR3 spells CASSRWSGQGGTGELFF. For the CDR3, the DNA is TGTGCCAGCAGCCGATGGTCGGGACAGGGAGGCACCGGGGAGCTGTTTTTT.

This clonotype was detected a few times. The chain carries TRBV6-5 and TRBJ1-1; D unresolved. The V end lost 6 bases, the J end lost 5 bases, and 16 bases lay between the germline ends. The CDR3 has 14 amino acids. Germline V gene data show CDR1 as MNHEY and CDR2 as SVGAGI. The CDR3 coding sequence is TGTGCCAGCAGCGTCGGACGGAAAGAGACTGAAGCTTTCTTT. Residues: CASSVGRKETEAFF.

The chain uses TRBV28 and TRBJ1-1; unclear D gene. CDR1 and CDR2 from the germline V gene are MDHEN and SYDVKM. Trimming left V 1 base short and J 7 bases short, with 7 bases between. There are 12 residues in the CDR3. CDR3 sequence reads: CASSLLASEAFF. CDR3 DNA: TGTGCCAGCAGTTTATTGGCGAGTGAAGCTTTCTTT.

In its sample, this clonotype was seen many times. The chain couples TRBV6-6 to TRBJ2-7, with D possibly matching TRBD1 (7 bases). The CDR3 spans 14 residues. The germline V gene encodes CDR1 MNHNY and CDR2 SVGAGI (reference sequence). Trimming cost V 7 bases and J 7 bases, with 20 bases left between them. CDR3 region: CASKGGWQGEEQYF. The CDR3 nucleotides read TGTGCCAGCAAAGGGGGGTGGCAGGGGGAGGAGCAGTACTTC.

This clonotype came up a few times. The genes are TRBV7-2 and TRBJ2-7, with 7 nucleotides matching TRBD2. V was pared by 2 bases and J by 7 bases, with 11 bases of the junction left unmatched. Germline lookup yields CDR1 SGHTA and CDR2 FQGNSA. The CDR3 is 15 residues long. The CDR3 is CASSLSRGRTEEQYF. CDR3 DNA sequence: TGTGCCAGCAGCTTATCGCGGGGGAGAACGGAGGAGCAGTACTTC.